This TCR beta chain originates from a study of cytomegalovirus exposure and HLA in healthy donors. General study findings and limits: Altogether, 164 TCR beta chains were recorded as cytomegalovirus-associated. Subsequent analysis of the 95 to 150 validation repertoires found a tendency for first-cohort TCR clusters to co-occur.

The assay was immunoSEQ multiplex PCR, and TCRdb's table has in-frame clones only and misses some. The sample shows some 250,000 clones, approximately 86% of them seen only once. Points on this clone: Its antigen remains unidentified.

From germline, CDR1 is MDHEN and CDR2 SYDVKM. Trimming removed 5 bases at V and 2 bases at J, with 9 bases between. CDR3 length: 13 amino acids. The sequencing input was PBMCs. The rearrangement links TRBV28 to TRBJ1-2, with D unresolved. This TCR was recovered from a woman in her twenties or thirties in good health and CMV-seropositive. In nucleotides, the CDR3 is TGTGCCAGCAGTCAACGGGAAAACTATGGCTACACCTTC. It yields the protein CASSQRENYGYTF.